This TCR beta chain was sequenced for a study of OX40 agonist ivuxolimab in advanced cancers. In the study overall: Three partial responders included one hepatocellular carcinoma patient and two cutaneous melanoma patients.

Note on this clone: Its cognate antigen is unknown.

Sequenced by immunoSEQ multiplex PCR; TCRdb stores in-frame clones only, minus some. The table includes 60,000 to 75,000 clones, roughly nine tenths detected once. Germline-derived CDR1 and CDR2 are LNHDA and SQIVND (reference sequence). The CDR3 runs 17 residues. The ends lost 6 bases at V and 4 bases at J; junction bases unmatched: 10. Study-wide points: In general, CD8+ T cells held more expanded clones than CD4+ did, on average.

The receptor was isolated from an adult with an advanced solid tumor such as melanoma, head and neck, liver or kidney cancer. The rearrangement uses TRBV19 and TRBJ2-6, with 9 bases aligning to TRBD1. The sample in question was CD4+ or CD8+ T cells sorted from blood, obtained in a trial of the OX40 agonist ivuxolimab. The CDR3 reads CASRNRTGVSGANVLTF. CDR3 DNA sequence: TGTGCCAGTAGGAATAGGACAGGGGTCTCAGGGGCCAACGTCCTGACTTTC.